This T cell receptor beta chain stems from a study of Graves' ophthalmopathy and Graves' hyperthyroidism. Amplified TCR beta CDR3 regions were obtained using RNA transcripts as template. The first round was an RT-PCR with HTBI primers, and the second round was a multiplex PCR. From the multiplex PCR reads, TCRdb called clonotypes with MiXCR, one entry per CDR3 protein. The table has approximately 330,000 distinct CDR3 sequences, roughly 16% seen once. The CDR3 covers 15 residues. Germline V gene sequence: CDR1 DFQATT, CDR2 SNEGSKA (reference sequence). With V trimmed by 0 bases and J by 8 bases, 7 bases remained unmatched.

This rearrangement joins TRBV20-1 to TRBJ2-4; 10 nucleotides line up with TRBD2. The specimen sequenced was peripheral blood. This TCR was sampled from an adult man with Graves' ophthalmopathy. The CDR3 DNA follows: TGCAGTGCTAGAGATGGGCCTAGCGGGAGTGACATTCAGTACTTC. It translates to CSARDGPSGSDIQYF.